The sequence of this T cell receptor beta chain was determined in a study of blood T cell repertoires in COVID-19 (dated by TCRdb to 2020 to 2022). About the full investigation: Samples from collaborators originated in the United States, Italy and Spain and spanned both the acute and convalescent phases of COVID-19. The samples were drawn from two sources: the first 160 participants of the ongoing ImmuneRACE study, and 1,254 subjects contributed by 6 global collaborators. The material from the prospective study consisted of cDNA or gDNA derived from T cells, B-cell-depleted T cells, or PBMCs. A freely available public database, intended as a resource for researchers studying the immune response to SARS-CoV-2, is where the repertoires were released. Subjects who had been exposed to COVID-19, were actively infected with it, or had recovered from it provided the deeply sampled blood TCRbeta repertoires that made up the dataset. Where HLA class I and class II types were available, the types were taken from metadata supplied by the sample provider, not from assay-based typing. The sample metadata nearly always contained a de-identified subject ID, COVID-19 status, age in years and sex.

The immunoSEQ Assay, a bias-controlled multiplex PCR, was used to amplify TCRbeta CDR3 regions from genomic DNA. Regarding the original processing steps: The number of nucleated cells in each sample was estimated from the amplification of reference gene primers within the assay. Sequence reads were collapsed and filtered to measure the absolute abundance of every unique TCRbeta CDR3 rearrangement. Productive Simpson clonality was computed per sample as the square root of Simpson's diversity index over productive rearrangements. This immuneACCESS table, as held by TCRdb, lists in-frame sequences with V and J called but not all clones. Of the missing ones, under half trace to an unresolved V gene in checked studies; the others have no known cause. Clone size and the V and J calls come from that table; the DNA yielded D and trimming. A total of 130,000 to 150,000 clones appear in this sample, around four fifths of them only once. The ten largest clones take up approximately 2.7% of the sample.

Looking up the germline V gene yields CDR1 MDHEN and CDR2 SYDVKM. Trimmed from V: 3 bases; trimmed from J: 9 bases; junction bases lacking a gene match: 4. The CDR3 runs 14 residues from the cysteine to the phenylalanine. Kept here is only the CDR3 DNA, which spans 42 bases and is read in frame from base 1. The sample holds a few counts of this clone. Its antigen remains unidentified. No base quality information exists; no much larger clone differs at one position. Collaborating institutions collected whole blood in K2EDTA tubes following their own protocols. For TCRbeta analysis, collaborators shipped samples in one of three forms: frozen whole blood, isolated PBMCs, or DNA extracted from either of those sample types. Paper-wide results and their limitations: The quantity of clinical and demographic metadata differed by source and by participant and was supplied without curation.

Sequencing was done on a sample of peripheral blood. This clonotype originated in a woman aged 40 to 50 with active or convalescent COVID-19. The chain links TRBV28 with TRBJ1-6; a stretch of 8 junction bases matches TRBD1. Here is the DNA: TGTGCCAGCAGTTTTCAGGGGGCGCGTTCACCCCTCCACTTT. Its protein reads: CASSFQGARSPLHF.